This passage covers 23 T cell receptor beta chains from one sample sequenced in a study of T-cell reconstitution after alpha-beta-depleted transplantation in children. TCRbeta library preparation incorporated unique molecular identifiers. MiXCR, applied by TCRdb to the PCR reads, yields one record per CDR3 protein. This repertoire shows roughly 420,000 distinct CDR3 sequences, 16% found once; its top ten account for approximately 29%. The sample in question was PBMCs, mostly from graft donor cells, obtained 360 days after TCRalphabeta/CD19-depleted stem cell transplant. The receptors originated from a boy in the first two years of life who had a stem cell transplant for Wiskott-Aldrich syndrome, so the T cells may come from the graft donor.

This clonotype showed up many times. The rearrangement links TRBV4-1 to TRBJ2-1; D may match TRBD1 or TRBD2 (5 bases each). Per germline, CDR1 MGHRA and CDR2 YSYEKL. V was clipped by 2 bases and J by 3 bases, with 14 bases between them. There are 16 residues in the CDR3. CDR3 in DNA: TGCGCCAGCAGCCAACCCGGGACCCACCACTACAATGAGCAGTTCTTC. Translating gives CASSQPGTHHYNEQFF.

The chain is built from TRBV5-6 and TRBJ2-7, with 10 bases matching TRBD2. With V trimmed by 3 bases and J by 3 bases, 6 bases remained unmatched. Germline values: CDR1 SGHDT, CDR2 YYEEEE. The CDR3 has 15 residues. The CDR3 DNA follows: TGTGCCAGCAGCTCTCCGGGACTAGCGTACTACGAGCAGTACTTC. This encodes CASSSPGLAYYEQYF.

This chain uses TRBV24-1 with TRBJ2-2; 7 bases agree with TRBD1. The CDR3 runs 17 residues. V was pared by 1 base and J by 1 base, with 5 bases of the junction left unmatched. Germline loops: CDR1 KGHDR, CDR2 SFDVKD. CDR3 bases: TGTGCCACCAGTGATTTTAGGAGACAGGGGAACACCGGGGAGCTGTTTTTT. It translates to CATSDFRRQGNTGELFF.

The chain couples TRBV29-1 to TRBJ2-5; 8 nucleotides agree with TRBD1. V gave up 5 bases and J gave up 2 bases; unmatched junction bases: 10. This CDR3 has 15 residues. Germline V gene data show CDR1 as SQVTM and CDR2 as ANQGSEA. The CDR3 nucleotides read TGCAGCGTTCCGACCGGGACAGGTCATCAAGAGACCCAGTACTTC. Translated, it gives CSVPTGTGHQETQYF.

This clonotype was seen more than once but under ten times. The CDR3 region has the DNA TGTGCCAGCACCCATGGTGATGAGCAGTTCTTC. This sequence encodes CASTHGDEQFF. V and J are TRBV7-2 and TRBJ2-1; D uncertain. Germline-derived CDR1 and CDR2 are SGHTA and FQGNSA. V shed 7 bases and J shed 8 bases, with 9 bases lying between them. The CDR3 contains 11 residues. The full variable domain, rest sourced from reference TRBV7-2 and TRBJ2-1, is GAGVSQSPSNKVTEKGKDVELRCDPISGHTALYWYRQSLGQGLEFLIYFQGNSAPDKSGLPSDRFSAERTGGSVSTLTIQRTQQEDSAVYLCASTHGDEQFFGPGTRLTVL.

This chain connects TRBV12-3 or TRBV12-4 to TRBJ2-7; 7 positions agree with TRBD1. This CDR3 has 14 amino acids. Trimming cost V 2 bases and J 3 bases; bases outside gene matches: 4. In DNA form, the CDR3 reads TGTGCCAGCAGTTTAAATGCAGGGGGCTACGAGCAGTACTTC. Its translation: CASSLNAGGYEQYF.

The rearrangement joins TRBV29-1 to TRBJ2-5; 7 bases fit TRBD1. Germline lookup yields CDR1 SQVTM and CDR2 ANQGSEA. V shed 4 bases and J 7 bases; nucleotides not matched to a gene: 3. The CDR3 is 11 amino acids. The CDR3 DNA sequence: TGCAGCGTTGTGGGGGACAGGACCCAGTACTTC. Translation gives CSVVGDRTQYF.

The chain couples TRBV5-5 to TRBJ1-2; 8 bases line up with TRBD1. The CDR3 runs to 15 residues. Germline CDR1 reads SGHKS; CDR2 reads YYEKEE (reference sequence). After removal of 3 bases from V and 5 bases from J, the junction contained 9 bases not matched to a gene. For the CDR3, the DNA is TGTGCCAGCAGCTCTCGGACAGGGAGTACATATGGCTACACCTTC. Amino acids: CASSSRTGSTYGYTF.

The V and J genes are TRBV5-1 and TRBJ2-5; 11 bases fit TRBD2. Germline V gene lookup returns CDR1 SGHRS and CDR2 YFSETQ. This CDR3 region has 18 residues. V lost 4 bases, J lost 2 bases, and 13 bases stayed unmatched. The CDR3 nucleotides are TGCGCCAGCAGCGCCCAGCCCCTAGCGGGGGGCCTTCAAGAGACCCAGTACTTC. Its protein is CASSAQPLAGGLQETQYF.

This clonotype was seen a few times. This chain uses TRBV7-9 with TRBJ2-2; TRBD1 might be the D (6 bases). Germline assignment: CDR1 SEHNR and CDR2 FQNEAQ (reference sequence). V was clipped by 3 bases and J by 3 bases, with 14 bases between them. This CDR3 spans 16 amino acids. For the CDR3, the DNA is TGTGCCAGCAGCTTGGACAGAAATCCTCACACCGGGGAGCTGTTTTTT. As protein: CASSLDRNPHTGELFF.

The table lists this clonotype with a few counts. This chain joins TRBV12-3 or TRBV12-4 and TRBJ2-7, with a weak D call TRBD1 (5 bases). CDR3 length equals 14 residues. V was clipped by 5 bases and J by 7 bases, with 18 bases between them. CDR3 nucleotides: TGTGCCAGCAGTCCCCGGACCGCGTCAGGGGAGCAGTACTTC. Amino acid sequence: CASSPRTASGEQYF.

In this sample, this clonotype turned up a few times. The chain combines TRBV29-1 with TRBJ2-3; tentative D call: TRBD2 (6 bases). Germline-derived CDR1 and CDR2 are SQVTM and ANQGSEA. The length of the CDR3 is 16 residues. Trimming pared 4 bases from V and 2 bases from J, leaving 19 bases between. CDR3 amino acids: CSVVYATSLITDTQYF. The CDR3 DNA reads as TGCAGCGTTGTCTACGCGACTAGTCTAATCACAGATACGCAGTATTTT.

This clonotype was counted between two and nine times. The V and J genes are TRBV7-9 and TRBJ2-3, with D possibly matching TRBD2 (5 bases). Germline V gene lookup returns CDR1 SEHNR and CDR2 FQNEAQ (reference sequence). Trimming pared 6 bases from V and 2 bases from J, leaving 12 bases between. This CDR3 is 14 amino acids long. CDR3 loop: CASSGGAVTDTQYF. In DNA, the CDR3 is TGTGCCAGCAGTGGAGGCGCGGTCACAGATACGCAGTATTTT.

The chain links TRBV5-1 to TRBJ2-3; D tentatively reads TRBD1 or TRBD2 (6 bases each). This CDR3 contains 19 residues. Trimming pared 2 bases from V and 2 bases from J, leaving 24 bases between. Germline CDR1 and CDR2: SGHRS and YFSETQ. CDR3: CASSFIGWRDTHTTDTQYF. In DNA, the CDR3 is TGCGCCAGCAGCTTTATAGGATGGAGGGACACCCACACCACAGATACGCAGTATTTT.

This clonotype has ten or more counts. The chain employs TRBV12-3 or TRBV12-4 and TRBJ1-1; possible D gene TRBD1, 5 bases. With 6 bases removed from V and 5 bases from J, the gap between germline ends came to 13 bases. The CDR3 spans 13 residues. CDR3 region: CASSLRRGTEAFF. The CDR3 coding sequence is TGTGCCAGCAGCCTCAGGCGGGGGACTGAAGCTTTCTTT.

This clonotype came up a few times. Sequence at one end of the junction differs from germline and may be a read error. The J gene is TRBJ2-1, the V gene TRBV7-2; a possible D gene is TRBD1 (6 bases). The germline gives CDR1 SGHTA, CDR2 FQGNSA. The CDR3 covers 16 residues. CDR3 nucleotides: TGTGCCAGCAGCCTAGCATTGGGGGCGGCCTACAATGAGCAGTTCTTC. Translated, it gives CASSLALGAAYNEQFF.

The rearrangement uses TRBV12-3 or TRBV12-4 and TRBJ2-7; 7 bases are a match to TRBD1. The trim removed 6 bases at V and 0 bases at J, leaving 8 bases unmatched. The CDR3 contains 15 residues. Here the CDR3 reads CASSPLDRYSYEQYF. As DNA, the CDR3 is TGTGCCAGCAGCCCCTTGGACAGGTACTCCTACGAGCAGTACTTC.

The sample holds many counts of this clonotype. J is TRBJ2-7 and V is TRBV10-3; D is possibly TRBD1 or TRBD2 (5 bases each). V was trimmed by 10 bases and J by 4 bases, leaving 17 bases between them. The CDR3 extends over 13 amino acids. Germline assignment: CDR1 ENHRY and CDR2 SYGVKD. CDR3 DNA: TGTGCCACCCGGGATAGGGGAACTTACGAGCAGTACTTC. Protein sequence: CATRDRGTYEQYF.

The J gene is TRBJ2-1, the V gene TRBV29-1, with D tentatively TRBD2 (6 bases). CDR3 length: 14 residues. From germline, CDR1 is SQVTM and CDR2 ANQGSEA. Trimming took off 5 bases at V and 5 bases at J, with 16 bases between the two ends. CDR3 bases: TGCAGCGTTTATCCAGCGGAGGGTCACAATGAGCAGTTCTTC. Protein product: CSVYPAEGHNEQFF.

This clonotype showed up just a few times. CDR3 DNA: TGTGCCAGCAGTGAACAGGTCTACGAGCAGTACTTC. Residues: CASSEQVYEQYF. J is TRBJ2-7 and V is TRBV6-1, with D unresolved. Germline V gene data show CDR1 as MNHNS and CDR2 as SASEGT. The CDR3 extends over 12 amino acids. The V end lost 2 bases, the J end lost 3 bases, and 5 bases lay between the germline ends.

The sample holds a few counts of this clonotype. V gene TRBV20-1 combines with J gene TRBJ2-5, with a tentative D call TRBD2 (6 bases). Trimming took off 1 base at V and 0 bases at J, with 12 bases between the two ends. The germline V gene has CDR1 DFQATT and CDR2 SNEGSKA (reference sequence). The CDR3 extends over 15 amino acids. As DNA, the CDR3 is TGCAGTGCTAGAGTGGGGGGTTCGTACCAAGAGACCCAGTACTTC. This gives the protein CSARVGGSYQETQYF.

The V and J genes are TRBV4-1 and TRBJ2-5, with TRBD1 matching 8 bases. Germline lookup yields CDR1 MGHRA and CDR2 YSYEKL. J lost 1 base, V lost 6 bases, and 4 bases had no gene match. The CDR3 spans 14 residues. CDR3 sequence: CASRLDRGQETQYF. The DNA for the CDR3 is TGCGCCAGCAGGCTTGACAGGGGCCAAGAGACCCAGTACTTC.

This clonotype was counted a few times. The chain employs TRBV4-2 and TRBJ2-3; D perhaps matches TRBD2 (6 bases). The germline V gene has CDR1 LGHNA and CDR2 YNFKEQ. The CDR3 sequence is 13 residues long. Trimming removed 10 bases at V and 13 bases at J, with 24 bases between. Here the CDR3 DNA reads TGTGCCACCCGGGGTCCCCCGGCGGGGTCGGAGTATTTT. Translating it yields CATRGPPAGSEYF.